Below are 30 T cell receptor beta chains sequenced from a single sample in a study of cytomegalovirus exposure and HLA in healthy donors listed by TCRdb under 2017. The library was built by means of the immunoSEQ multiplex PCR assay. For the multiplex PCR, a mixture combining 60 forward primers for TCR Vbeta segments and 13 reverse primers for TCR Jbeta segments was used. TCRdb holds this immuneACCESS table with in-frame rearrangements only. Some clones are missing; in checked studies, unresolved V genes explain under half, and the rest has no known cause. Present in this sample are about 190,000 clones, around 73% of which were seen just once. The ten most abundant clones make up approximately 2% of the sample. Sequenced sample: PBMCs. These receptors all stem from a woman aged 25 to 45 in good health and CMV-seropositive.

The rearrangement uses TRBV2 and TRBJ1-2, with 8 bases aligning to TRBD1. Per germline, CDR1 SNHLY and CDR2 FYNNEI. CDR3 length: 11 amino acids. With 8 bases clipped from V and 12 bases from J, the junction kept 8 bases outside the gene matches. CDR3 DNA sequence: TGTGCCAGCGGCCCAGGGGGCGCGGACACCTTC. Translated: CASGPGGADTF.

The chain joins TRBV14 to TRBJ2-7; 9 bases align to TRBD1. With V trimmed by 0 bases and J by 2 bases, 8 bases remained unmatched. The CDR3 consists of 17 residues. Germline V gene sequence: CDR1 SGHDN, CDR2 FVKESK. The CDR3 region is CASSQDRRTGVPYEQYF. In DNA form, the CDR3 reads TGTGCCAGCAGCCAAGATCGAAGGACAGGGGTTCCCTACGAGCAGTACTTC.

The chain carries TRBV27 and TRBJ1-1; 7 nucleotides match TRBD1. The CDR3 length is 15 residues. V lost 5 bases and J lost 3; bases outside the gene matches: 9. Germline CDR1 and CDR2: MNHEY and SMNVEV (reference sequence). CDR3 region: CASSGQGVGDTEAFF. The CDR3 DNA follows: TGTGCCAGCAGTGGCCAGGGGGTGGGGGACACTGAAGCTTTCTTT.

The J gene is TRBJ2-5, the V gene TRBV6-5; D uncertain. In germline, CDR1 is MNHEY, CDR2 SVGAGI. The CDR3 covers 15 residues. Trimming took 6 bases from V and 3 from J, leaving 17 bases between them. The CDR3 DNA reads TGTGCCAGCAGCCCCTATCGGCAGGTTGAAGAGACCCAGTACTTC. It encodes CASSPYRQVEETQYF.

The CDR3 loop is CASSPPITDTQYF. For the CDR3, the DNA is TGTGCCAGCTCACCCCCAATCACAGATACGCAGTATTTT. The genes are TRBV18 and TRBJ2-3, with unresolved D. The CDR3 is made up of 13 amino acids. In germline, CDR1 is KGHSH, CDR2 LQKENI. V lost 3 bases to trimming and J lost 2 bases, with 6 bases between them.

The chain recombines TRBV7-9 with TRBJ2-7; TRBD1 matches at 10 bases. Germline V gives CDR1 SEHNR, CDR2 FQNEAQ (reference sequence). The length of the CDR3 is 17 residues. V was clipped by 1 base and J by 0 bases; unmatched bases: 6. The DNA for the CDR3 is TGTGCCAGCAGCTTAGACGTAGGACAGGGGGGCTCCTACGAGCAGTACTTC. Translated, it gives CASSLDVGQGGSYEQYF.

This chain uses TRBV7-9 with TRBJ2-7, with D possibly being TRBD2 (5 bases). V was cut by 0 bases and J by 2 bases, with 5 bases left in between. Germline CDR1 and CDR2: SEHNR and FQNEAQ (reference sequence). There are 13 residues in the CDR3. The CDR3 DNA follows: TGTGCCAGCAGCTTAGCGGGAGCCTACGAGCAGTACTTC. It yields the protein CASSLAGAYEQYF.

V usage is TRBV2 and J usage is TRBJ1-3; possible D gene TRBD1, 5 bases. The germline V and J ends were trimmed by 10 bases and 3 bases, with 13 bases remaining between them. The germline CDR1 and CDR2 sequences are SNHLY and FYNNEI. The CDR3 has 13 amino acids. The CDR3 DNA reads as TGTGCCACCGGAGGGGACGTTGGAAACACCATATATTTT. This encodes CATGGDVGNTIYF.

V usage is TRBV29-1 and J usage is TRBJ2-1, with a possible D match to TRBD2 (5 bases). This CDR3 contains 13 residues. Trimming pared 4 bases from V and 4 bases from J, leaving 11 bases between. Germline V gene sequence: CDR1 SQVTM, CDR2 ANQGSEA. The CDR3: CSVARGPYNEQFF. In DNA, the CDR3 is TGCAGCGTTGCCCGCGGGCCATACAATGAGCAGTTCTTC.

J is TRBJ1-2 and V is TRBV28, with 8 bases lining up with TRBD1. Germline V gives CDR1 MDHEN, CDR2 SYDVKM. The CDR3 consists of 16 residues. J lost 4 bases, V lost 0 bases, and 7 bases had no gene match. CDR3 residues: CASSLWVQGTGYGYTF. CDR3 nucleotides: TGTGCCAGCAGTTTATGGGTTCAGGGGACAGGCTATGGCTACACCTTC.

V is TRBV28 and J is TRBJ1-2; D not certain. This CDR3 has 14 residues. V lost 7 bases, J lost 1 base, and 13 bases lay in between. Looked up from germline, CDR1 is MDHEN and CDR2 is SYDVKM. The CDR3 coding sequence is TGTGCCAGCACGCTGTCAGGCGATAACTATGGCTACACCTTC. Protein sequence: CASTLSGDNYGYTF.

This clone was seen only a few times. J is TRBJ1-1 and V is TRBV5-1; D unresolved. Trimming cost V 3 bases and J 0 bases, with 9 bases left between them. The CDR3 has 14 amino acids. CDR1 and CDR2 (germline): SGHRS, YFSETQ. The CDR3 protein is CASSSATMNTEAFF. In nucleotides, the CDR3 is TGCGCCAGCAGCTCGGCCACTATGAACACTGAAGCTTTCTTT. The full variable domain, its missing parts supplied by reference TRBV5-1 and TRBJ1-1, is KAGVTQTPRYLIKTRGQQVTLSCSPISGHRSVSWYQQTPGQGLQFLFEYFSETQRNKGNFPGRFSGRQFSNSRSEMNVSTLELGDSALYLCASSSATMNTEAFFGQGTRLTVV.

The gene calls are TRBV6-5 and TRBJ1-2; TRBD1 might be the D (5 bases). Germline lookup yields CDR1 MNHEY and CDR2 SVGAGI. V was cut by 8 bases and J by 8 bases, with 18 bases left in between. The CDR3 covers 13 residues. CDR3 DNA: TGTGCCAGCTCGACGGGGGGAATATACGGCTACACCTTC. This encodes CASSTGGIYGYTF.

This chain links TRBV7-9 with TRBJ2-4; unclear D gene. The CDR3 length is 12 residues. Germline CDR1 is SEHNR and CDR2 is FQNEAQ (reference sequence). Trimming shortened V by 1 base and J by 8 bases, and 6 bases separated the two germline ends. CDR3 sequence: CASSLGSDIQYF. In nucleotides, the CDR3 is TGTGCCAGCAGCTTAGGGTCGGACATTCAGTACTTC.

V usage is TRBV7-3 and J usage is TRBJ1-6; 9 bases line up with TRBD1. The CDR3 is 18 amino acids. Germline CDR1 reads SGHTA; CDR2 reads FQGTGA. Germline trimming cut 1 base from V and 8 bases from J; bases unmatched to any gene: 12. The CDR3 spells CASSLMRRGTGRDSPLHF. Written as DNA, the CDR3 is TGTGCCAGCAGCTTAATGCGTAGGGGGACAGGGCGAGATTCACCCCTCCACTTT.

V gene TRBV23-1 combines with J gene TRBJ2-7, with a weak D call TRBD1 (6 bases). TRBV23-1 is filed as an ORF, its function uncertain. Trimming pared 1 base from V and 0 bases from J, leaving 10 bases between. The CDR3 runs to 15 residues. The CDR3 region has the DNA TGCGCCAGCAGTCAATTACGACAGGACTCCTACGAGCAGTACTTC. It yields the protein CASSQLRQDSYEQYF.

A few counts support this clone. The rearrangement links TRBV5-1 to TRBJ2-1, with D unclear. Germline loops: CDR1 SGHRS, CDR2 YFSETQ. This CDR3 contains 13 residues. V dropped 2 bases and J dropped 7 bases, with 10 bases sitting between them. The CDR3 bases are TGCGCCAGCAGCTTAGATAGTACTAATGAGCAGTTCTTC. Protein sequence: CASSLDSTNEQFF.

Only one count was recorded for this clone. This sequence joins TRBV5-6 and TRBJ1-3; 7 positions agree with TRBD1. Germline CDR1 and CDR2: SGHDT and YYEEEE. This CDR3 is built from 13 residues. V lost 1 base, J lost 8 bases, and 3 bases stayed unmatched. DNA for the CDR3: TGTGCCAGCAGCTTGAACAGGGGATACACCATATATTTT. Residues: CASSLNRGYTIYF.

This clone was detected once. This chain uses TRBV2 with TRBJ1-2; 9 bases agree with TRBD1. Looked up from germline, CDR1 is SNHLY and CDR2 is FYNNEI. This CDR3 has 15 amino acids. J was trimmed by 8 bases and V by 5 bases; bases with no gene match: 12. The CDR3 protein is CASSPTGGGLGGYTF. In nucleotides, the CDR3 is TGTGCCAGCAGTCCCACAGGGGGCGGACTCGGCGGCTACACCTTC. Drawing the rest from reference TRBV2 and TRBJ1-2, the complete variable domain is EPEVTQTPSHQVTQMGQEVILRCVPISNHLYFYWYRQILGQKVEFLVSFYNNEISEKSEIFDDQFSVERPDGSNFTLKIRSTKLEDSAMYFCASSPTGGGLGGYTFGSGTRLTVV.

The chain links TRBV7-2 to TRBJ2-7, with TRBD1 matching over 10 bases. CDR3 length equals 14 residues. Germline-derived CDR1 and CDR2 are SGHTA and FQGNSA. V lost 3 bases to trimming and J lost 2 bases; unmatched junction nucleotides: 1. In DNA, the CDR3 is TGTGCCAGCAGCTTCGGGACAGGGGCCTACGAGCAGTACTTC. This codes for CASSFGTGAYEQYF. Full variable domain (missing parts from reference TRBV7-2 and TRBJ2-7): GAGVSQSPSNKVTEKGKDVELRCDPISGHTALYWYRQSLGQGLEFLIYFQGNSAPDKSGLPSDRFSAERTGGSVSTLTIQRTQQEDSAVYLCASSFGTGAYEQYFGPGTRLTVT.

V gene TRBV7-8 combines with J gene TRBJ1-3; D perhaps matches TRBD1 (5 bases). Looked up from germline, CDR1 is SGHVS and CDR2 is FQNEAQ. The CDR3 loop spans 13 amino acids. Between the trimmed V and J ends, which lost 0 bases and 7 bases, there was a span of 7 bases. The CDR3 region has the DNA TGTGCCAGCAGCTTAGCGGGGGGGAACACCATATATTTT. It encodes CASSLAGGNTIYF.

There are a few counts of this clone. V usage is TRBV6-5 and J usage is TRBJ2-3; no clear D. Germline CDR1 and CDR2: MNHEY and SVGAGI. V shed 4 bases and J shed 2 bases, with 4 bases lying between them. This CDR3 contains 12 residues. The CDR3 region has the DNA TGTGCCAGCAGTTCCGTCACAGATACGCAGTATTTT. Translated, it gives CASSSVTDTQYF.

J is TRBJ1-1 and V is TRBV4-1, with a weak D call TRBD1 (5 bases). Trimming cost V 0 bases and J 4 bases, with 12 bases left between them. This CDR3 is built from 15 residues. Germline-derived CDR1 and CDR2 are MGHRA and YSYEKL. The CDR3 sequence is CASSQDARAGTEAFF. The CDR3 DNA reads TGCGCCAGCAGCCAAGATGCCAGGGCTGGCACTGAAGCTTTCTTT.

The CDR3 region is CASSQGVSTEAFF. The CDR3 DNA sequence: TGTGCCAGCTCACAGGGGGTCAGCACTGAAGCTTTCTTT. The chain employs TRBV18 and TRBJ1-1; perhaps TRBD1 as D (6 bases). Trimming left V 4 bases short and J 4 bases short, with 10 bases between. The length of the CDR3 is 13 residues. Germline loops: CDR1 KGHSH, CDR2 LQKENI.

The rearrangement uses TRBV19 and TRBJ1-2, with 11 bases identical to TRBD1. J gave up 3 bases and V 4 bases, and 7 bases lay outside the gene matches. There are 16 residues in the CDR3. Germline V gene lookup returns CDR1 LNHDA and CDR2 SQIVND (reference sequence). In DNA form, the CDR3 reads TGTGCCAGTAGTAGACGGACAGGGGGCTATGACTATGGCTACACCTTC. Residues: CASSRRTGGYDYGYTF.

This CDR3 reads CASSQERLNEQFF. The CDR3 DNA reads TGCGCCAGCAGCCAAGAACGACTCAATGAGCAGTTCTTC. The chain combines TRBV4-3 with TRBJ2-1; D is uncertain. The CDR3 is 13 amino acids. Trimming took 0 bases from V and 6 from J, leaving 6 bases between them. Germline V gene sequence: CDR1 LGHNA, CDR2 YSLEER.

The V call is TRBV30, the J call TRBJ2-3; 8 positions match TRBD1. V was pared by 6 bases and J by 2 bases, with 16 bases of the junction left unmatched. This CDR3 contains 17 residues. Germline CDR1 GTSNPN, CDR2 SVGIG (reference sequence). The CDR3 nucleotides read TGTGCCTGCTCTGGACAGGGTGAGGCTGTACTCACAGATACGCAGTATTTT. Translated: CACSGQGEAVLTDTQYF.

CDR3 DNA sequence: TGTGCCAGCAGACGACAGAATAGCAATCAGCCCCAGCATTTT. Translating gives CASRRQNSNQPQHF. The rearrangement uses TRBV2 and TRBJ1-5, with D tentatively TRBD1 (5 bases). Trimming took off 6 bases at V and 0 bases at J, with 9 bases between the two ends. Germline lookup yields CDR1 SNHLY and CDR2 FYNNEI. CDR3 length: 14 residues.

The chain has TRBV28 and TRBJ2-5; 7 bases match TRBD1. The length of the CDR3 is 14 residues. The germline V gene encodes CDR1 MDHEN and CDR2 SYDVKM. The ends lost 4 bases at V and 5 bases at J; junction bases unmatched: 7. Here the CDR3 DNA reads TGTGCCAGCAGTTCCGGGACAGTCGGGGAGACCCAGTACTTC. It specifies CASSSGTVGETQYF.

V is TRBV5-1 and J is TRBJ2-2, with 12 bases matching TRBD1. The CDR3 totals 16 residues. Germline-derived CDR1 and CDR2 are SGHRS and YFSETQ. The V and J ends lost 2 bases and 5 bases, in that order; junction bases with no gene match: 4. CDR3 nucleotide sequence: TGCGCCAGCAGCTTAAGGGGACAGGGGGCAACCGGGGAGCTGTTTTTT. Encoded protein: CASSLRGQGATGELFF.